One sample yielded the 20 T cell receptor beta chains listed below, sequenced in a study of graft-versus-host responses after intestinal transplantation (TCRdb year 2021). The library was generated by the immunoSEQ multiplex PCR assay. TCRdb's version of the immuneACCESS table is confined to in-frame rearrangements and falls short of the full clone set. An unresolved V gene accounts for under half of the shortfall where checked; the remainder is of unknown origin. This sample is represented by 65,000 to 90,000 clones; 85% to 95% of them were singletons. Jointly, the top ten make up roughly 0.4% of the sample. No antigen has been identified for these receptors. The label giving this sample's time point can be read as: cells obtained before transplantation from donor or recipient. The starting material was unstimulated CD8+ T cells sorted from spleen or lymph node cells, obtained before transplant. All receptors derive from a human donor who was the organ donor for an intestinal transplant.

The chain uses TRBV6-1 and TRBJ2-7, with a weak D call TRBD1 (5 bases). CDR1 and CDR2 (germline): MNHNS, SASEGT. The germline V and J ends were trimmed by 4 bases and 1 base, with 11 bases remaining between them. This CDR3 has 14 amino acids. Here the CDR3 DNA reads TGTGCCAGCAGTGCTACAGGCCGTTCCTACGAGCAGTACTTC. As protein: CASSATGRSYEQYF.

The CDR3 bases are TGTGCCAGCAGTGAACTTACAGCGGACAATCAGCCCCAGCATTTT. It encodes CASSELTADNQPQHF. This sequence joins TRBV6-1 and TRBJ1-5; D unresolved. The germline gives CDR1 MNHNS, CDR2 SASEGT. V was clipped by 2 bases and J by 3 bases, with 11 bases between them. The CDR3 totals 15 residues.

The genes are TRBV27 and TRBJ2-7; 7 positions agree with TRBD1. Germline V gene lookup returns CDR1 MNHEY and CDR2 SMNVEV (reference sequence). The trim removed 0 bases at V and 3 bases at J, leaving 11 bases unmatched. The CDR3 is made up of 17 amino acids. CDR3 region: CASSLSTTRDRRYEQYF. The DNA for the CDR3 is TGTGCCAGCAGTTTATCCACGACCCGGGACAGACGCTACGAGCAGTACTTC.

This clone occurred once. This chain joins TRBV15 and TRBJ2-3, with D perhaps TRBD1 (6 bases). This CDR3 has 15 amino acids. CDR1 and CDR2 from the germline V gene are LNHNV and YYDKDF (reference sequence). Trimming cost V 5 bases and J 3 bases, with 15 bases left between them. CDR3 sequence: CATSGAAGATDTQYF. The CDR3 bases are TGTGCCACCAGCGGAGCCGCAGGGGCAACAGATACGCAGTATTTT. The entire variable domain, with the rest obtained from reference TRBV15 and TRBJ2-3, is as follows: DAMVIQNPRYQVTQFGKPVTLSCSQTLNHNVMYWYQQKSSQAPKLLFHYYDKDFNNEADTPDNFQSRRPNTSFCFLDIRSPGLGDTAMYLCATSGAAGATDTQYFGPGTRLTVL.

This chain uses TRBV4-1 with TRBJ1-5, with TRBD1 as a possible D gene (6 bases). The length of the CDR3 is 15 residues. Germline values: CDR1 MGHRA, CDR2 YSYEKL. Trimming removed 3 bases from V and 10 bases from J, with 19 bases in between. In nucleotides, the CDR3 is TGCGCCAGCAGCCAGTGGGGGGGAGGGGGTGGTCCCCAGCATTTT. Translating gives CASSQWGGGGGPQHF.

The V gene is TRBV4-1, the J gene TRBJ2-7; maybe TRBD2 (6 bases). This CDR3 has 15 residues. Germline values: CDR1 MGHRA, CDR2 YSYEKL. Trimming took off 6 bases at V and 3 bases at J, with 18 bases between the two ends. In DNA, the CDR3 is TGCGCCAGCAGTACACGGCCGGGAGAAGACTACGAGCAGTACTTC. Its translation: CASSTRPGEDYEQYF.

CDR3 sequence: CASTPRTGYGYTF. The CDR3 coding sequence is TGTGCCAGCACTCCCCGGACAGGGTATGGCTACACCTTC. The chain recombines TRBV9 with TRBJ1-2; the match to TRBD1 covers 8 bases. After removal of 6 bases from V and 5 bases from J, the junction contained 6 bases not matched to a gene. There are 13 residues in the CDR3. Germline V CDR1 and CDR2: SGDLS, YYNGEE.

This clone was observed once. The rearrangement uses TRBV7-9 and TRBJ1-1; no clear D. The CDR3 runs to 14 residues. The germline CDR1 and CDR2 sequences are SEHNR and FQNEAQ (reference sequence). The V gene lost 6 bases and the J gene lost 3 bases, with 14 bases spanning the gap. CDR3 region: CASRGGGGYTEAFF. The CDR3, as DNA: TGTGCCAGCAGAGGAGGCGGTGGTTACACTGAAGCTTTCTTT. Variable domain in full (rest from reference TRBV7-9 and TRBJ1-1): DTGVSQNPRHKITKRGQNVTFRCDPISEHNRLYWYRQTLGQGPEFLTYFQNEAQLEKSRLLSDRFSAERPKGSFSTLEIQRTEQGDSAMYLCASRGGGGYTEAFFGQGTRLTVV.

This chain uses TRBV5-4 with TRBJ2-1; TRBD1 might be the D (7 bases). This CDR3 spans 15 amino acids. Germline lookup yields CDR1 SGHNT and CDR2 YYREEE (reference sequence). V lost 6 bases and J 5 bases, leaving 18 bases between the germline ends. The CDR3, as DNA: TGTGCCAGCACCACTGCGCAGGGGGGAGACAATGAGCAGTTCTTC. Amino acids: CASTTAQGGDNEQFF.

The chain combines TRBV4-1 with TRBJ1-1; 7 bases match TRBD1. The CDR3 consists of 13 residues. V gave up 4 bases and J gave up 1 base; unmatched junction bases: 0. Germline values: CDR1 MGHRA, CDR2 YSYEKL. In nucleotides, the CDR3 is TGCGCCAGCAGCCGACAGGGGAACACTGAAGCTTTCTTT. Amino acids: CASSRQGNTEAFF.

The rearrangement joins TRBV27 to TRBJ2-3; no reliable D call. Germline assignment: CDR1 MNHEY and CDR2 SMNVEV (reference sequence). Between the trimmed V and J ends, which lost 4 bases and 2 bases, there was a span of 10 bases. The CDR3 has 14 residues. The CDR3 DNA is TGTGCCAGCAGTTCCCTAGACGCCACAGATACGCAGTATTTT. This codes for CASSSLDATDTQYF.

The chain employs TRBV7-9 and TRBJ1-2, with 7 nucleotides matching TRBD1. This CDR3 is 13 amino acids long. CDR1 and CDR2 from the germline V gene are SEHNR and FQNEAQ (reference sequence). The ends lost 1 base at V and 4 bases at J; junction bases unmatched: 0. Here the CDR3 reads CASSLGDSYGYTF. For the CDR3, the DNA is TGTGCCAGCAGCTTAGGGGACAGCTATGGCTACACCTTC.

This clone was detected a few times. This sequence joins TRBV5-8 and TRBJ1-2, with a possible D match to TRBD1 (6 bases). Trimming cost V 4 bases and J 7 bases, with 11 bases left between them. This CDR3 is 12 amino acids long. Per the germline V gene, CDR1 is SGHTS and CDR2 is YDEGEE. The CDR3 coding sequence is TGTGCCAGCAGCCGGGACACGGTTGGCTACACCTTC. Its protein product is CASSRDTVGYTF.

This chain joins TRBV13 and TRBJ2-1; possible D gene TRBD2, 7 bases. The CDR3 spans 17 residues. Trimming took 3 bases from V and 3 from J, leaving 18 bases between them. Germline assignment: CDR1 PRHDT and CDR2 FYEKMQ (reference sequence). The CDR3 DNA reads TGTGCCAGCAGCTTGGTAGGGGGGGGCGAAATCTACAATGAGCAGTTCTTC. It encodes CASSLVGGGEIYNEQFF.

This chain uses TRBV7-9 with TRBJ1-2, with a tentative D call TRBD1 (6 bases). The CDR3 consists of 14 residues. The V gene lost 8 bases and the J gene lost 4 bases, with 17 bases spanning the gap. The germline gives CDR1 SEHNR, CDR2 FQNEAQ (reference sequence). The CDR3 spells CASGLGGRTYGYTF. The CDR3 nucleotides are TGTGCCAGCGGTCTCGGGGGGCGTACCTATGGCTACACCTTC.

The rearrangement links TRBV6-1 to TRBJ2-5, with 8 bases lining up with TRBD1. CDR1 and CDR2 from the germline V gene are MNHNS and SASEGT. With V trimmed by 3 bases and J by 4 bases, 4 bases remained unmatched. The CDR3 extends over 14 amino acids. The CDR3 is CASSDLDRGETQYF. CDR3 DNA sequence: TGTGCCAGCAGTGACCTAGACAGGGGAGAGACCCAGTACTTC.

The rearrangement uses TRBV10-3 and TRBJ2-2, with TRBD2 identical over 11 bases. This CDR3 is 18 amino acids long. Germline V lookup: CDR1 ENHRY, CDR2 SYGVKD. Trimming took 2 bases from V and 6 from J; bases not matched to a gene: 11. CDR3 amino acids: CAISESARSGGAPGELFF. Written as DNA, the CDR3 is TGTGCCATCAGTGAGAGTGCGCGTAGCGGGGGGGCCCCCGGGGAGCTGTTTTTT.

This chain uses TRBV7-9 with TRBJ1-1, with 9 bases matching TRBD1. CDR3 size: 13 residues. Trimming took 3 bases from V and 7 from J; bases not matched to a gene: 3. The germline V gene encodes CDR1 SEHNR and CDR2 FQNEAQ (reference sequence). In DNA, the CDR3 is TGTGCCAGCAGCTTGACAGGGGGGGATGAAGCTTTCTTT. This encodes CASSLTGGDEAFF.

The J gene is TRBJ2-1, the V gene TRBV4-1; 7 nucleotides line up with TRBD1. In germline, CDR1 is MGHRA, CDR2 YSYEKL. V trimming: 2 bases; J trimming: 12 bases; junction bases outside the gene matches: 10. The length of the CDR3 is 14 residues. CDR3 nucleotides: TGCGCCAGCAGCCAATTATGGACAGGACGAGGGCAGTTCTTC. It is translated as CASSQLWTGRGQFF.

A single count supports this clone. This chain uses TRBV29-1 with TRBJ1-1, with TRBD1 matching 9 bases. CDR1 is SQVTM, CDR2 ANQGSEA, per germline. There are 14 residues in the CDR3. The J segment lost 3 bases and the V segment lost 6 bases, leaving 8 bases of the junction unmatched. The CDR3 sequence is CSVGGTGTHTEAFF. The CDR3 bases are TGCAGCGTCGGCGGGACAGGGACGCACACTGAAGCTTTCTTT.